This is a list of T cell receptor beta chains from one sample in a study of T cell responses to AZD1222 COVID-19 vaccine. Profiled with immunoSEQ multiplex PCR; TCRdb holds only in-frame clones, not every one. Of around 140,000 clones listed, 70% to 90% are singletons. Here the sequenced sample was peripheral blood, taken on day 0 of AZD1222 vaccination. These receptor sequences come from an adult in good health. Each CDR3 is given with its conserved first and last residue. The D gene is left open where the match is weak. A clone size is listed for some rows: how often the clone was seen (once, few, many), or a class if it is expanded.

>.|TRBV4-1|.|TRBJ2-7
TGCGCCAGCAGCCAAGAGAACTCGGGCAGGGGCAGTGACGAGCAGTACTTC
CASSQENSGRGSDEQYF
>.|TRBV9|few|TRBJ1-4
TGTGCCAGCACCACTGGGCCACAAGCAACTAATGAAAAACTGTTTTTT
CASTTGPQATNEKLFF
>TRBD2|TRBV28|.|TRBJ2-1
TGTGCCAGCAGCCCCCGCGGGAGGAGGAATGAGCAGTTCTTC
CASSPRGRRNEQFF
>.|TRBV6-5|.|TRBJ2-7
TGTGCCAGCAGCACCAGTGGAGCAGAGCAGTACTTC
CASSTSGAEQYF
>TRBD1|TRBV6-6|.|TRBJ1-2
TGTGCCAGCAGTCGAGGACAGGCCTGGCCCACCTATGGCTACACCTTC
CASSRGQAWPTYGYTF
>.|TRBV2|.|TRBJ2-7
TGTGCCAGCAGTAATGACCCTGGGGACGAGCAGTACTTC
CASSNDPGDEQYF
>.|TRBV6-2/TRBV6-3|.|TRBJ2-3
TGTGCCAGCAGTTACTCATTTGGGGCGGATACGCAGTATTTT
CASSYSFGADTQYF
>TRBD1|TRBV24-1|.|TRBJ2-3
TGTGCCACCAGTGGGGGACAGGGGCATACGCAGTATTTT
CATSGGQGHTQYF
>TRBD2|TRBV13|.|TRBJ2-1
TGTGCCAGCAGCTTAGGGGCCTTAACTCGCGGGGGGGCCGGGTCCTACAATGAGCAGTTCTTC
CASSLGALTRGGAGSYNEQFF
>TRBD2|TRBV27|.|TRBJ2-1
TGTGCCAGCAGAGGACTAGCGGGGGTTCTCAATGAGCAGTTCTTC
CASRGLAGVLNEQFF
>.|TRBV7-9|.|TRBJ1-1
TGTGCCAGCAGCTCCTCAGACAAGAACACTGAAGCTTTCTTT
CASSSSDKNTEAFF
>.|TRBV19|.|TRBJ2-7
TGTGCCAGTAGTTTGGTTCTAGCCAACGAGCAGTACTTC
CASSLVLANEQYF
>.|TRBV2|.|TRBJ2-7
TGTGCCAGCAGCCCCCAGGGGGGTCTCTGGGGTTACGAGCAGTACTTC
CASSPQGGLWGYEQYF
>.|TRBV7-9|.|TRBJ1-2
TGTGCCAGCAGCTCAGCCGTTGTACGGTATGGCTACACCTTC
CASSSAVVRYGYTF
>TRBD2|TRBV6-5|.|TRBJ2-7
TGTGCCAGCAGCCGGGGGGAGATGGGCGAGCAGTACTTC
CASSRGEMGEQYF
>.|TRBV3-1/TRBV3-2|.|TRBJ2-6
TGTGCCAGCAGCCAAGGAAGGGCTGGGGCCAACGTCCTGACTTTC
CASSQGRAGANVLTF
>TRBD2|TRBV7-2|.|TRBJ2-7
TGTGCCAGCAGCTATCTAGCGGGGGCCGTATCCTACGAGCAGTACTTC
CASSYLAGAVSYEQYF
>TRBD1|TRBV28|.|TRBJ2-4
TGTGCCAGCAGTTCGGGACAGTGGAAAAACATTCAGTACTTC
CASSSGQWKNIQYF
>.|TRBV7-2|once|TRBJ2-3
TGTGCCAGCAGCCTCGGGACTCCCCTGGAGCAGTATTTT
CASSLGTPLEQYF
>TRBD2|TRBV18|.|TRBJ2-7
TGTGCCAGCTCACCCACTAGCGGATCCTACGAGCAGTACTTC
CASSPTSGSYEQYF
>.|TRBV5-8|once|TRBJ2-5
TGTGCCAGCAGCTGGGACGGTGGGGAGACCCAGTACTTC
CASSWDGGETQYF
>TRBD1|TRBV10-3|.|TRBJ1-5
TGTGCCATCAGTGATATAGGGGGCCCAGAGCAGCCCCAGCATTTT
CAISDIGGPEQPQHF
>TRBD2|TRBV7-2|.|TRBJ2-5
TGTGCCAGCAGCTTAGTAGCGGGAAGTGGGAGGGAGACCCAGTACTTC
CASSLVAGSGRETQYF
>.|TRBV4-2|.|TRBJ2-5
TGTGCCAGCAGCCAAGAGGGGGGCGCGGAGACCCAGTACTTC
CASSQEGGAETQYF
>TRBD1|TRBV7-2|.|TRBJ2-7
TGTGCCAGCAGCTTAGCTGCCGGGACAGCCTACGAGCAGTACTTC
CASSLAAGTAYEQYF
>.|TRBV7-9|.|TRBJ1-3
TGTGCCAGCAGCTCCCACTTGTTGCGGGGCTCTGGAAACACCATATATTTT
CASSSHLLRGSGNTIYF
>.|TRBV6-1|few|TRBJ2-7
TGTGCCAGCAGTGAAGGGGCCGAGGGCGAGCAGTACTTC
CASSEGAEGEQYF
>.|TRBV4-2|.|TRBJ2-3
TGTGCCAGCAGCCAAGAGAGGGTAGGAGGCCCAGATACGCAGTATTTT
CASSQERVGGPDTQYF
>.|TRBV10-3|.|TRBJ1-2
TGTGCCATCAGTGAGGCGACAGCATATGGCTACACCTTC
CAISEATAYGYTF
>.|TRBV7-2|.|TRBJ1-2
TGTGCCAGCACCCCCCGGACATCCATGGGGGGCTACACCTTC
CASTPRTSMGGYTF
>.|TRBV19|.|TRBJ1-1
TGTGCCAGTATGCTGGGAAACACTGAAGCTTTCTTT
CASMLGNTEAFF
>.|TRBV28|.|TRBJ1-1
TGTGCCAGCAGTGGGGGGGGCGGAGCTTTCTTT
CASSGGGGAFF
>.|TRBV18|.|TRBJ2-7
TGTGCCAGCTCACCGTCCGCGGGTCGGGGGGAGCAGTACTTC
CASSPSAGRGEQYF
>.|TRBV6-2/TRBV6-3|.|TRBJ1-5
TGTGCCAGCAGTTCCACCGCCCCGAGGTTTGGCCAGCCCCAGCATTTT
CASSSTAPRFGQPQHF
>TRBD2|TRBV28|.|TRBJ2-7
TGTGCCAGCAGTTCCCCGGGACTAGCGAACTCCTACGAGCAGTACTTC
CASSSPGLANSYEQYF
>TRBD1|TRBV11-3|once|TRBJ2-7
TGTGCCAGCAGCCTGACAGGGACCTACGAGCAGTACTTC
CASSLTGTYEQYF
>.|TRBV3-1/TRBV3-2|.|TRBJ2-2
TGTGCCAGCAGCCAAGGGCAGGGGAAGAACACCGGGGAGCTGTTTTTT
CASSQGQGKNTGELFF
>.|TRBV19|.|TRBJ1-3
TGTGCCAGTAGTCCCCCGGCCCCGCGAGACACCATATATTTT
CASSPPAPRDTIYF
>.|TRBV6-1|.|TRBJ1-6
TGTGCCAGCAGTGAAGTATGGCAGGGGAATTCACCCCTCCACTTT
CASSEVWQGNSPLHF
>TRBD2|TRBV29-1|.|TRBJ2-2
TGCAGCGTCCTAGCCCAAGCGGGGGGGCCCGCCGGGGAGCTGTTTTTT
CSVLAQAGGPAGELFF
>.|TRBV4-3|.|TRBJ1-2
TGCGCCAGCAGCCAAGATGGGTCCCAGGGGCTTTGGGGCTATGGCTACACCTTC
CASSQDGSQGLWGYGYTF
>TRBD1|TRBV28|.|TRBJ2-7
TGTGCCAGCGGGACAGGGGCCTACGAGCAGTACTTC
CASGTGAYEQYF